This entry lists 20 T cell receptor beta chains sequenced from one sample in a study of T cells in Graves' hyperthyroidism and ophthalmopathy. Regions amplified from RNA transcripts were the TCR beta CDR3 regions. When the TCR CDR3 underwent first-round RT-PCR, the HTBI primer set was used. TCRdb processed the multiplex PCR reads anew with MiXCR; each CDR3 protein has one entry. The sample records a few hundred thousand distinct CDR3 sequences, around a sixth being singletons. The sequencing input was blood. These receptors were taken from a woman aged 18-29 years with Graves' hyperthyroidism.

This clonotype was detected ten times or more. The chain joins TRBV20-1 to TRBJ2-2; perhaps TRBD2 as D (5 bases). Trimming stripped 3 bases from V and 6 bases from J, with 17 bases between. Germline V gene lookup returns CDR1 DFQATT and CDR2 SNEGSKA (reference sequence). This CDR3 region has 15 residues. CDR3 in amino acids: CSARRVGSSSGELFF. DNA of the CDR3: TGCAGTGCTAGGAGGGTGGGGAGTTCGTCCGGGGAGCTGTTTTTT.

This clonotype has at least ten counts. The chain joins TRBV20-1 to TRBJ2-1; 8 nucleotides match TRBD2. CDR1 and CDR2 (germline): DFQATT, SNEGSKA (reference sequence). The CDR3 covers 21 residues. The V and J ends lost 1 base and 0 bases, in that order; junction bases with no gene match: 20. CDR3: CSARGYPWDGSGTFSYNEQFF. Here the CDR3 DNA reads TGCAGTGCTAGAGGATACCCCTGGGACGGTAGCGGGACATTCTCCTACAATGAGCAGTTCTTC.

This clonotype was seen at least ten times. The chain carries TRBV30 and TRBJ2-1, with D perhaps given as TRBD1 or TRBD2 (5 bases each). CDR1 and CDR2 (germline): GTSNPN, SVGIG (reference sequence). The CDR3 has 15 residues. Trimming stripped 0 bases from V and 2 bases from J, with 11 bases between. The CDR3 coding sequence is TGTGCCTGGAGTGTAGGACTGGGGCCCTACAATGAGCAGTTCTTC. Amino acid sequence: CAWSVGLGPYNEQFF.

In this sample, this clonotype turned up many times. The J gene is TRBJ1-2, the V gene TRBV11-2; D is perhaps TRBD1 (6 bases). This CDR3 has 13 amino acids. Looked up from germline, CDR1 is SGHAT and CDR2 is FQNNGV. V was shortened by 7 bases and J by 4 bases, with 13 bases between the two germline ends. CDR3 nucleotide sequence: TGTGCCAGCACCAAACAGGGAATCTATGGCTACACCTTC. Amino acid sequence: CASTKQGIYGYTF.

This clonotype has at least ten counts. Here the CDR3 reads CASSLSNTGELFF. The CDR3 bases are TGTGCCAGCAGCCTCTCTAACACCGGGGAGCTGTTTTTT. The chain uses TRBV7-3 and TRBJ2-2; D call uncertain. V gave up 5 bases and J gave up 2 bases, with 6 bases separating them. This CDR3 spans 13 amino acids. The germline V gene encodes CDR1 SGHTA and CDR2 FQGTGA.

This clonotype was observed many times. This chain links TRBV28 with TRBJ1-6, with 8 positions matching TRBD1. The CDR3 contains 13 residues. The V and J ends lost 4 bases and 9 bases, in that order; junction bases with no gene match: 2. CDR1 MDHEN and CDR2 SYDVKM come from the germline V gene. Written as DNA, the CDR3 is TGTGCCAGCAGTTGGACAGGGATTTCACCCCTCCACTTT. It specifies CASSWTGISPLHF.

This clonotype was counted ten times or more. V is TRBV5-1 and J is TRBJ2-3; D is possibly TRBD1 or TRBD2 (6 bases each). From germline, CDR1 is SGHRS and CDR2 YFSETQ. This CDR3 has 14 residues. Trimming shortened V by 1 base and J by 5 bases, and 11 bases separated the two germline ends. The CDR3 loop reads CASSLNGGQDTQYF. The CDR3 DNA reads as TGCGCCAGCAGCTTGAACGGGGGCCAAGATACGCAGTATTTT.

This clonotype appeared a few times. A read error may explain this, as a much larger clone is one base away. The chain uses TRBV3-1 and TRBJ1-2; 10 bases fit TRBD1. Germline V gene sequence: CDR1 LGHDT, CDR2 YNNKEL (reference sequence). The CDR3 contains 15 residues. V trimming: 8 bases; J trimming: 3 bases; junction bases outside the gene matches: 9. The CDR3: CASGLDRGRHYGYTF. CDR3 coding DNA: TGTGCCAGCGGCCTCGACAGGGGGCGGCACTATGGCTACACCTTC.

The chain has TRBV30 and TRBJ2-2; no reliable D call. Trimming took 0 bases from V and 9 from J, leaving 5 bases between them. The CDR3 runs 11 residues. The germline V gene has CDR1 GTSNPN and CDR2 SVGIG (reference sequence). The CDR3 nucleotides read TGTGCCTGGAGTGTCGATCGGGAGCTGTTTTTT. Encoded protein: CAWSVDRELFF.

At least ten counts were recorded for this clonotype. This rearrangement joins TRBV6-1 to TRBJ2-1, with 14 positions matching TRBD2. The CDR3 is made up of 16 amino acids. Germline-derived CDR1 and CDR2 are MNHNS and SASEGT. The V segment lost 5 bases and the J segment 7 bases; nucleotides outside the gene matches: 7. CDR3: CASSPWTSGRQNEQFF. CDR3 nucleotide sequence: TGTGCCAGCAGTCCTTGGACTAGCGGGAGGCAGAATGAGCAGTTCTTC.

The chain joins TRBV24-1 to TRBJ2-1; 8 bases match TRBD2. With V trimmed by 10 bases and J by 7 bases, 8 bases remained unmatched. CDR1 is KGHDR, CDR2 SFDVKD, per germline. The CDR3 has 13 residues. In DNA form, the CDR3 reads TGTGCCACGGCGGGGGGCCGGTGGAATGAGCAGTTCTTC. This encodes CATAGGRWNEQFF.

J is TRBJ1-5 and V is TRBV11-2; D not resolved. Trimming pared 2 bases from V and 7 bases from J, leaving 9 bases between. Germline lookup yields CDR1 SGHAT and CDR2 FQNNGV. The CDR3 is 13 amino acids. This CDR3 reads CASSLWVGQPQHF. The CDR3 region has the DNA TGTGCCAGCAGCTTATGGGTCGGCCAGCCCCAGCATTTT.

The CDR3 spells CASSQSGTGLPLHF. In nucleotides, the CDR3 is TGTGCCAGCAGCCAGTCCGGGACAGGGTTACCCCTCCACTTT. V and J are TRBV3-1 and TRBJ1-6; 9 bases fit TRBD1. This CDR3 has 14 amino acids. J was trimmed by 12 bases and V by 3 bases; bases with no gene match: 6. CDR1 and CDR2 from the germline V gene are LGHDT and YNNKEL (reference sequence).

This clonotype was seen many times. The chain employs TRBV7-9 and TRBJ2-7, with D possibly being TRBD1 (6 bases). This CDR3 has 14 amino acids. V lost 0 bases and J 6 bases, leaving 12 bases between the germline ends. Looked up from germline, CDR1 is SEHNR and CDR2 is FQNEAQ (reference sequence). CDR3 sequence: CASSLAGAGAEQYF. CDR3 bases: TGTGCCAGCAGCTTAGCGGGGGCCGGGGCCGAGCAGTACTTC.

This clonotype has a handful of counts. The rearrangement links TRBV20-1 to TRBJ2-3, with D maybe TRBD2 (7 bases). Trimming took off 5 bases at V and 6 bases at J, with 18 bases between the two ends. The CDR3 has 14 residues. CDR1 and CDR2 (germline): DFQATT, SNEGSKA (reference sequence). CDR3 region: CSAPRRGGRDTQYF. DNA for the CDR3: TGCAGTGCTCCCCGGAGGGGGGGACGGGATACGCAGTATTTT.

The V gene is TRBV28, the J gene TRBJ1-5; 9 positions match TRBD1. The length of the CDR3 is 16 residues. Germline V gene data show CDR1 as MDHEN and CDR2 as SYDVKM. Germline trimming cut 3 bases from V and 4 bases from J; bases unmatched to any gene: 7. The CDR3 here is CASSFLRDRENQPQHF. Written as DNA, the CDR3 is TGTGCCAGCAGTTTCCTCCGGGACAGGGAGAATCAGCCCCAGCATTTT.

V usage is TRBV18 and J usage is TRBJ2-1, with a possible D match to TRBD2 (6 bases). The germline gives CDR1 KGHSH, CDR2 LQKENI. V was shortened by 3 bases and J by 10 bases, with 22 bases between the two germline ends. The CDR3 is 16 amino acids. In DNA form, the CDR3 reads TGTGCCAGCTCACCCGCCGGGACTGGCGGTCCTGTAGAGCAGTTCTTC. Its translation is CASSPAGTGGPVEQFF.

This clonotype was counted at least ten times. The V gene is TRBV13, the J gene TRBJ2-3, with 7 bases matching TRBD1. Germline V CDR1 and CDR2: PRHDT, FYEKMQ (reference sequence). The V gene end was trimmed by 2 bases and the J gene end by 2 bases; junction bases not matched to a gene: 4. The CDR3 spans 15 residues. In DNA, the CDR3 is TGTGCCAGCAGCTTAAACAGGGGCTTCACAGATACGCAGTATTTT. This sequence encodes CASSLNRGFTDTQYF.

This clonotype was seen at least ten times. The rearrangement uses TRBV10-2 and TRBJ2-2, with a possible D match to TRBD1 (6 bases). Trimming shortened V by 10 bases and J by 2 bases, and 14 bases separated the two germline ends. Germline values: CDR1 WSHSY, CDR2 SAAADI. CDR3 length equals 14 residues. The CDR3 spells CATRDTANTGELFF. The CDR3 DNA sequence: TGCGCCACCCGGGACACAGCAAACACCGGGGAGCTGTTTTTT.

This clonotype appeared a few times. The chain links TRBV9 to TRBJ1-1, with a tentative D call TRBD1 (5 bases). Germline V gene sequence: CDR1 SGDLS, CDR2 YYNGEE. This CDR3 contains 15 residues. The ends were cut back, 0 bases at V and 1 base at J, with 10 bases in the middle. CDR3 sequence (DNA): TGTGCCAGCAGCGTAGCTATAACAGGGAACACTGAAGCTTTCTTT. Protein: CASSVAITGNTEAFF.